The entry below describes one TCR beta chain. The table came from immunoSEQ multiplex PCR; TCRdb's copy has only in-frame clones and leaves some out. This table has fewer than 65,000 clones, around four fifths appearing once. This sample was included in a study of blood T cell repertoires in COVID-19. The V and J ends lost 7 bases and 3 bases, in that order; junction bases with no gene match: 8. This CDR3 is 14 amino acids long. The germline V gene encodes CDR1 KGHDR and CDR2 SFDVKD. Sequencing input: peripheral blood. V usage is TRBV24-1 and J usage is TRBJ2-7; 7 bases agree with TRBD1. The clonotype originates from a man in his 60s with acute or convalescent COVID-19. The CDR3 nucleotides read TGTGCCACCAGCCCGGGACAGACCAGCTACGAGCAGTACTTC. Its translation is CATSPGQTSYEQYF.